Listed here are 30 T cell receptor beta chains from one sample, sequenced in a study of CD8 T cells in Susac syndrome. After extraction with the RNeasy kit, about 0.5 to 1 ug of the RNA was reverse transcribed using random hexamers. TCRdb passed the immunoSEQ multiplex PCR reads through MiXCR, listing each CDR3 protein once. The sample consists of roughly 130,000 distinct CDR3 sequences, around 94% of them appearing once. Sequences were obtained from CD4+ T cells from PBMCs. The origin of the receptors is a human donor with multiple sclerosis.

The chain uses TRBV19 and TRBJ1-6; a weak D match, TRBD1 (6 bases). V gave up 5 bases and J gave up 8 bases, with 13 bases separating them. The V gene's germline CDR1 is LNHDA and CDR2 SQIVND (reference sequence). CDR3 length: 14 residues. CDR3 coding DNA: TGTGCCAGTAGTCATCAGGGGCGGGATTCACCCCTCCACTTT. Its translation: CASSHQGRDSPLHF.

This clonotype has just one count. The chain recombines TRBV20-1 with TRBJ2-2; D is perhaps TRBD1 or TRBD2 (6 bases each). Germline values: CDR1 DFQATT, CDR2 SNEGSKA (reference sequence). V lost 4 bases and J lost 2, with 17 bases in between. This CDR3 is 16 amino acids long. CDR3: CSAIKIGGLNTGELFF. Here the CDR3 DNA reads TGCAGTGCTATCAAGATAGGGGGACTTAACACCGGGGAGCTGTTTTTT.

This clonotype was observed once. J is TRBJ2-7 and V is TRBV5-1; D is ambiguous. The CDR3 has 14 residues. CDR1 and CDR2 from the germline V gene are SGHRS and YFSETQ. Trimming removed 5 bases from V and 5 bases from J, with 17 bases in between. CDR3 DNA sequence: TGCGCCAGCAGAAGGAGCGCCGTTTCGGACGAGCAGTACTTC. This translates into CASRRSAVSDEQYF.

CDR3 protein: CASSLVGNNEQYF. CDR3 DNA sequence: TGTGCCAGCAGCTTGGTAGGGAACAACGAGCAGTACTTC. The chain carries TRBV5-4 and TRBJ2-7, with D uncertain. The CDR3 has 13 amino acids. Germline V gene lookup returns CDR1 SGHNT and CDR2 YYREEE (reference sequence). V lost 0 bases and J 5 bases, leaving 9 bases between the germline ends.

CDR3: CASSPIGGNQPQHF. The DNA of the CDR3 is TGTGCCAGCAGTCCGATAGGGGGGAATCAGCCCCAGCATTTT. The V gene is TRBV6-2 or TRBV6-3, the J gene TRBJ1-5, with TRBD1 as a possible D gene (6 bases). V gave up 5 bases and J gave up 4 bases, with 12 bases separating them. Germline V CDR1 and CDR2: MNHEY, SVGEGT. The CDR3 totals 14 residues.

The genes are TRBV19 and TRBJ1-5, with a tentative D call TRBD1 (6 bases). V was shortened by 1 base and J by 2 bases, with 9 bases between the two germline ends. The CDR3 has 15 residues. CDR1 is LNHDA, CDR2 SQIVND, per germline (reference sequence). CDR3 DNA: TGTGCCAGTAGTATAGGGACAGCTCGCAATCAGCCCCAGCATTTT. It translates to CASSIGTARNQPQHF.

This clonotype was counted once. This chain uses TRBV20-1 with TRBJ1-6; D unresolved. Germline assignment: CDR1 DFQATT and CDR2 SNEGSKA (reference sequence). V lost 0 bases and J 6 bases, leaving 6 bases between the germline ends. The CDR3 contains 13 residues. The CDR3 coding sequence is TGCAGTGCTAGAGATACCGTTAATTCACCCCTCCACTTT. The encoded protein is CSARDTVNSPLHF.

Concerning this clonotype itself: The junction does not match germline at one end; this may be a read error. The rearrangement uses TRBV29-1 and TRBJ1-1, with D possibly TRBD1 on 5 matching bases. Germline assignment: CDR1 SQVTM and CDR2 ANQGSEA. The CDR3 loop spans 13 amino acids. The CDR3, as DNA: TGCAGCGTTGAATGGCAGGGTAACACGGAAGCTTTCTTT. Translation: CSVEWQGNTEAFF.

The chain employs TRBV4-1 and TRBJ1-5; no firm D call. The CDR3 has 15 amino acids. V was cut by 0 bases and J by 6 bases, with 12 bases left in between. Germline V gives CDR1 MGHRA, CDR2 YSYEKL. CDR3 DNA sequence: TGCGCCAGCAGCCAAGAAACCCAGATTCGTCAGCCCCAGCATTTT. Protein sequence: CASSQETQIRQPQHF.

This chain links TRBV30 with TRBJ2-1; TRBD2 is a possible D gene (6 bases). The germline gives CDR1 GTSNPN, CDR2 SVGIG (reference sequence). The CDR3 has 12 residues. Trimming left V 3 bases short and J 9 bases short, with 12 bases between. The CDR3 DNA reads TGTGCCTGGAGGCCAATGGGGGGTGAGCAGTTCTTC. It specifies CAWRPMGGEQFF.

The CDR3 DNA reads as TGTGCCAGCAGTCCGCATGATACGCAGTATTTT. It codes for CASSPHDTQYF. The chain carries TRBV25-1 and TRBJ2-3; no definite D call. CDR1 MGHDK and CDR2 SYGVNS come from the germline V gene. Trimming removed 5 bases at V and 6 bases at J, with 6 bases between. The length of the CDR3 is 11 residues.

This clonotype was found once. This chain uses TRBV30 with TRBJ1-2, with D unresolved. V dropped 2 bases and J dropped 1 base, with 17 bases sitting between them. CDR3 length equals 16 residues. CDR1 is GTSNPN and CDR2 is SVGIG in the germline V gene (reference sequence). The CDR3 loop reads CAWSPRPPGLNYGYTF. The CDR3 DNA reads as TGTGCCTGGAGTCCGCGACCCCCGGGCCTTAACTATGGCTACACCTTC.

The chain carries TRBV12-3 or TRBV12-4 and TRBJ1-1; the D is unclear. The V gene lost 5 bases and the J gene lost 0 bases, with 16 bases spanning the gap. CDR3 length: 16 amino acids. In nucleotides, the CDR3 is TGTGCCAGCAGTGGGATTATGGCTGTTATGAACACTGAAGCTTTCTTT. This gives the protein CASSGIMAVMNTEAFF.

J is TRBJ2-4 and V is TRBV6-2 or TRBV6-3, with a possible D match to TRBD1 (7 bases). Trimming removed 8 bases from V and 0 bases from J, with 26 bases in between. This CDR3 is 19 amino acids long. Germline V gene lookup returns CDR1 MNHEY and CDR2 SVGEGT. CDR3 amino acids: CASGTFRDSGLLAKNIQYF. The CDR3 nucleotides are TGTGCCAGCGGGACTTTCCGGGACAGTGGCCTTCTAGCCAAAAACATTCAGTACTTC.

A single count supports this clonotype. The rearrangement joins TRBV11-2 to TRBJ2-7; a possible D gene is TRBD1 (5 bases). Trimming took off 3 bases at V and 0 bases at J, with 15 bases between the two ends. The CDR3 is 16 amino acids. CDR1 is SGHAT, CDR2 FQNNGV, per germline. The CDR3 protein is CASSFLRGRSSYEQYF. In nucleotides, the CDR3 is TGTGCCAGCAGCTTCTTAAGGGGCAGGAGCTCCTACGAGCAGTACTTC.

The chain uses TRBV3-1 and TRBJ2-1; possible D gene TRBD2, 6 bases. Germline CDR1 and CDR2: LGHDT and YNNKEL (reference sequence). The CDR3 runs 19 residues. With 0 bases removed from V and 2 bases from J, the gap between germline ends came to 20 bases. In nucleotides, the CDR3 is TGTGCCAGCAGCCAAGATAACGCCTTTGGCGGGACCCCCTACAATGAGCAGTTCTTC. The encoded protein is CASSQDNAFGGTPYNEQFF.

The chain combines TRBV30 with TRBJ2-3; unclear D gene. Germline CDR1 GTSNPN, CDR2 SVGIG (reference sequence). V lost 1 base, J lost 0 bases, and 5 bases lay in between. The CDR3 spans 13 residues. The chain's CDR3 is CAWSGGSTDTQYF. The CDR3 DNA is TGTGCCTGGAGTGGTGGGAGCACAGATACGCAGTATTTT.

The rearrangement uses TRBV5-4 and TRBJ2-5; the D gene is possibly TRBD1 (5 bases). V shed 1 base and J shed 2 bases, with 9 bases lying between them. Germline CDR1 SGHNT, CDR2 YYREEE (reference sequence). The CDR3 covers 14 residues. The CDR3 reads CASSLPTEQETQYF. The DNA of the CDR3 is TGTGCCAGCAGCTTGCCGACAGAACAAGAGACCCAGTACTTC.

The chain uses TRBV5-1 and TRBJ2-7; 8 positions agree with TRBD1. Germline CDR1 and CDR2: SGHRS and YFSETQ. The V and J ends lost 0 bases and 10 bases, in that order; junction bases with no gene match: 9. The CDR3 loop spans 14 amino acids. The CDR3 protein is CASSLGTGLFEQYF. The CDR3 DNA reads as TGCGCCAGCAGCTTGGGGACAGGGCTCTTCGAACAGTACTTC. Supplemented by reference TRBV5-1 and TRBJ2-7, the full variable domain reads KAGVTQTPRYLIKTRGQQVTLSCSPISGHRSVSWYQQTPGQGLQFLFEYFSETQRNKGNFPGRFSGRQFSNSRSEMNVSTLELGDSALYLCASSLGTGLFEQYFGPGTRLTVT.

The chain is built from TRBV7-3 and TRBJ2-1; 7 bases match TRBD2. Germline V gene lookup returns CDR1 SGHTA and CDR2 FQGTGA. The CDR3 covers 14 residues. J was trimmed by 3 bases and V by 5 bases; bases with no gene match: 4. The CDR3, as DNA: TGTGCCAGCAGCCTCCCGGGGGGCTACAATGAGCAGTTCTTC. This sequence encodes CASSLPGGYNEQFF.

This clonotype was found once. As DNA, the CDR3 is TGTGCCAGCAGCCCTACCGGGACTAGTGGTGAGCAGTTCTTC. Protein: CASSPTGTSGEQFF. The J gene is TRBJ2-1, the V gene TRBV7-7; 8 positions match TRBD2. The CDR3 totals 14 residues. Germline assignment: CDR1 SSHAT and CDR2 FNYEAQ (reference sequence). V shed 5 bases and J 9 bases; nucleotides not matched to a gene: 9.

The CDR3 nucleotides read TGCGCCAGCAGCTTGGCAGGCACTACCAGCTCCTACAATGAGCAGTTCTTC. Translating gives CASSLAGTTSSYNEQFF. The rearrangement links TRBV5-1 to TRBJ2-1, with D unclear. The germline V gene has CDR1 SGHRS and CDR2 YFSETQ. The CDR3 is 17 amino acids. V was pared by 0 bases and J by 0 bases, with 13 bases between.

The chain has TRBV3-1 and TRBJ2-1; a possible D gene is TRBD2 (5 bases). V was clipped by 0 bases and J by 12 bases, with 12 bases between them. Germline CDR1 is LGHDT and CDR2 is YNNKEL (reference sequence). CDR3 length equals 13 residues. The CDR3, as DNA: TGTGCCAGCAGCCAAGATAGGCGGACTCCGCAGTTCTTC. This translates into CASSQDRRTPQFF.

J is TRBJ2-1 and V is TRBV28; 8 nucleotides agree with TRBD1. The V and J ends lost 3 bases and 1 base, in that order; junction bases with no gene match: 5. The CDR3 has 16 residues. Germline V gene sequence: CDR1 MDHEN, CDR2 SYDVKM. The DNA for the CDR3 is TGTGCCAGCAGTTTCAATACAGGGGGGTCCTACAATGAGCAGTTCTTC. Translation gives CASSFNTGGSYNEQFF.

The chain has TRBV20-1 and TRBJ2-3; 9 bases fit TRBD2. CDR1 is DFQATT and CDR2 is SNEGSKA in the germline V gene (reference sequence). Unmatched junction bases numbered 9, after V lost 6 bases and J lost 5 bases. The CDR3 length is 14 residues. The CDR3 bases are TGCAGTGCCGTTCTAGCGGGAAGGAGAGATACGCAGTATTTT. Translation: CSAVLAGRRDTQYF.

This chain connects TRBV7-6 to TRBJ1-1, with TRBD1 as a possible D gene (6 bases). The V end was cut by 5 bases, the J end by 7 bases, with 14 bases between. The CDR3 is 13 residues long. The germline gives CDR1 SGHVS, CDR2 FNYEAQ. The CDR3 is CASSPGGQHEAFF. CDR3 in DNA: TGTGCCAGCAGCCCTGGAGGACAGCATGAAGCTTTCTTT.

This chain uses TRBV3-1 with TRBJ1-2, with a tentative D call TRBD1 (6 bases). Per germline, CDR1 LGHDT and CDR2 YNNKEL (reference sequence). V lost 6 bases and J lost 2, with 19 bases in between. The CDR3 length is 16 residues. CDR3 bases: TGTGCCAGCAGAGCTAGGACAGCATCATCGAACTATGGCTACACCTTC. Its translation: CASRARTASSNYGYTF.

This chain uses TRBV30 with TRBJ2-7; the match to TRBD1 covers 7 bases. This CDR3 contains 13 residues. CDR1 and CDR2 from the germline V gene are GTSNPN and SVGIG (reference sequence). V lost 2 bases and J lost 1; bases outside the gene matches: 2. The DNA for the CDR3 is TGTGCCTGGAGTCCAGGGGGATCCTACGAGCAGTACTTC. Amino acids: CAWSPGGSYEQYF. Filled out from reference TRBV30 and TRBJ2-7, the complete variable domain reads SQTIHQWPATLVQPVGSPLSLECTVEGTSNPNLYWYRQAAGRGLQLLFYSVGIGQISSEVPQNLSASRPQDRQFILSSKKLLLSDSGFYLCAWSPGGSYEQYFGPGTRLTVT.

The rearrangement links TRBV10-3 to TRBJ1-2; possibly TRBD1 for D (6 bases). V shed 0 bases and J shed 4 bases, with 9 bases lying between them. Germline lookup yields CDR1 ENHRY and CDR2 SYGVKD. This CDR3 comprises 14 residues. The CDR3 nucleotides read TGTGCCATCAGTGAGTCAAAGGACAGCTATGGCTACACCTTC. Encoded protein: CAISESKDSYGYTF.

This chain uses TRBV25-1 with TRBJ1-1; D is undetermined. The CDR3 is 12 amino acids. Germline V gives CDR1 MGHDK, CDR2 SYGVNS. V was shortened by 8 bases and J by 3 bases, with 10 bases between the two germline ends. The DNA of the CDR3 is TGTGCCAGCCGACATGGGGACACTGAAGCTTTCTTT. Its protein product is CASRHGDTEAFF.